Listed below are T cell receptor beta chains from one sample, sequenced in a study of technical replicates of blood from a handful of donors. Only in-frame clones appear in the TCRdb table, and some are missing; sequencing was by immunoSEQ multiplex PCR. The sample lists more than 95,000 clones, 95% occurring once. Input material: T cells isolated from PBMCs. These receptors all stem from a human donor in good health. CDR3s include the opening cysteine and the closing phenylalanine or tryptophan.

>TRBJ1-2|TRBV6-5
CATRDRNYGYTF
>TRBJ2-3|TRBV6-6
CASRYRPGSKDTQYF
>TRBJ2-1|TRBV2
CATRGLAGTDNEQFF
>TRBJ2-7|TRBV30
CAWTEGSSYEQYF
>TRBJ1-1|TRBV7-9
CASSPKGQGWPFF
>TRBJ2-3|TRBV10-3
CAISEGTSGRGDTQYF
>TRBJ2-4|TRBV5-4
CASSFQVWGEKNIQYF
>TRBJ2-3|TRBV7-9
CASSLTQVEDTQYF
>TRBJ2-5|TRBV2
CASSEENTGQETQYF
>TRBJ2-7|TRBV6-1
CATRTSGSNEQYF
>TRBJ1-4|TRBV18
CASSPGPNEKLFF
>TRBJ1-3|TRBV5-4
CASSRPGQGNKGNTIYF
>TRBJ1-5|TRBV19
CASSIAPDRVFQPQHF
>TRBJ2-3|TRBV7-9
CASPSDPTGSLSTDTQYF
>TRBJ2-1|TRBV6-4
CASSDSWEKGYNEQFF
>TRBJ2-2|TRBV5-1
CASSLVGTNTGELFF
>TRBJ1-2|TRBV27
CASMGDRVYGYTF
>TRBJ2-7|TRBV5-8
CASSLVGENYEQYF
>TRBJ2-2|TRBV11-2
CASSLTPLPGQTNTGELFF
>TRBJ2-1|TRBV19
CASSITNGNEQFF
>TRBJ1-2|TRBV10-1
CASSAGEADGYTF
>TRBJ2-7|TRBV19
CASAPGTGSYEQYF
>TRBJ1-3|TRBV7-9
CASSRGGNTIYF
>TRBJ2-2|TRBV10-1
CASILSENIAGELFF
>TRBJ2-7|TRBV28
CASGTISYEQYF
>TRBJ2-2|TRBV5-1
CASSLVPGGTGELFF
>TRBJ2-2|TRBV9
CASSVGLAVEELFF
>TRBJ2-7|TRBV27
CASSFSQRAGEQYF
>TRBJ1-4|TRBV5-1
CASSLVQNEKLFF
>TRBJ2-2|TRBV9
CASSGLGRGSAGELFF
>TRBJ2-2|TRBV11-3
CASYNRGDTGELFF
>TRBJ2-1|TRBV19
CASSSRGRLGGNEQFF
>TRBJ1-3|TRBV5-1
CASSLGDSSGNTIYF
>TRBJ2-1|TRBV7-7
CASSQGLVNNEQFF
>TRBJ2-7|TRBV4-2
CASSQVDRDQVEQYF